These T cell receptor beta chains were read from a single sample in a study of early T cells in non-severe SARS-CoV-2 infection. TCRdb reprocessed the 5' RACE reads with MiXCR, giving one entry per CDR3 protein. The sample lists about 98,000 distinct CDR3 sequences; approximately 10% were seen once. Sequences were obtained from whole blood. The receptors here all came from an adult who was a healthcare worker with PCR-confirmed SARS-CoV-2 infection or an uninfected control (not recorded which). CDR3s include the opening cysteine and the closing phenylalanine or tryptophan. A D gene is named only where the DNA matches it firmly. The listing skips clone size in some rows; elsewhere it reads once, few, many or a size class.

d_gene: -
j_gene: TRBJ2-1
abundance: few
v_gene: TRBV20-1
CDR3aa: CSGTYFPGEGSYNEQFF
CDR3nt: TGCAGTGGCACATATTTCCCCGGGGAAGGCTCCTACAATGAGCAGTTCTTC

d_gene: -
j_gene: TRBJ2-2
abundance: many
v_gene: TRBV6-2/TRBV6-3
CDR3aa: CASSSGRTGELFF
CDR3nt: TGTGCCAGCAGTTCTGGGCGAACCGGGGAGCTGTTTTTT

d_gene: TRBD2
j_gene: TRBJ2-3
abundance: -
v_gene: TRBV28
CDR3aa: CASSLPPTSGGYGDTQYF
CDR3nt: TGTGCCAGCAGTCTACCACCGACTAGCGGGGGGTATGGAGATACGCAGTATTTT

d_gene: -
j_gene: TRBJ1-1
abundance: many
v_gene: TRBV6-6
CDR3aa: CASSPRQVTEAFF
CDR3nt: TGTGCCAGCAGTCCTAGACAGGTGACTGAAGCTTTCTTT

d_gene: -
j_gene: TRBJ2-3
abundance: -
v_gene: TRBV5-4
CDR3aa: CASSPPPGGTDTQYF
CDR3nt: TGTGCCAGCAGCCCACCCCCGGGAGGCACAGATACGCAGTATTTT

d_gene: -
j_gene: TRBJ1-1
abundance: many
v_gene: TRBV5-4
CDR3aa: CASRLGRGVMNTEAFF
CDR3nt: TGTGCCAGCAGATTAGGGCGCGGGGTTATGAACACTGAAGCTTTCTTT

d_gene: -
j_gene: TRBJ2-3
abundance: -
v_gene: TRBV2
CDR3aa: CATTGMGLPDTQYF
CDR3nt: TGTGCCACGACGGGTATGGGGTTGCCAGATACGCAGTATTTT

d_gene: TRBD1
j_gene: TRBJ2-2
abundance: -
v_gene: TRBV5-5
CDR3aa: CASSRTGRTGELFF
CDR3nt: TGTGCCAGCAGCAGGACAGGCCGCACCGGGGAGCTGTTTTTT

d_gene: TRBD1
j_gene: TRBJ1-2
abundance: -
v_gene: TRBV4-2
CDR3aa: CASSQSGVRGRGGYTF
CDR3nt: TGTGCCAGCAGCCAGTCCGGGGTCAGGGGGCGAGGAGGCTACACCTTC

d_gene: TRBD1
j_gene: TRBJ2-2
abundance: -
v_gene: TRBV19
CDR3aa: CASSDRVTGELFF
CDR3nt: TGTGCCAGTAGTGACAGGGTCACCGGGGAGCTGTTTTTT

d_gene: TRBD1
j_gene: TRBJ2-4
abundance: many
v_gene: TRBV29-1
CDR3aa: CSVRDRINIQYF
CDR3nt: TGCAGCGTCCGGGACAGAATAAACATTCAGTACTTC

d_gene: TRBD2
j_gene: TRBJ2-3
abundance: -
v_gene: TRBV7-2
CDR3aa: CASRSGISTDTQYF
CDR3nt: TGTGCCAGTCGTAGCGGGATCAGCACAGATACGCAGTATTTT

d_gene: -
j_gene: TRBJ1-6
abundance: many
v_gene: TRBV18
CDR3aa: CASSPQAANNSPLHF
CDR3nt: TGTGCCAGCTCACCACAGGCGGCAAATAATTCACCCCTCCACTTT

d_gene: -
j_gene: TRBJ2-1
abundance: few
v_gene: TRBV3-1
CDR3aa: CASSHYGLGSYNEQFF
CDR3nt: TGTGCCAGCAGCCACTACGGACTCGGCTCCTACAATGAGCAGTTCTTC

d_gene: -
j_gene: TRBJ1-6
abundance: many
v_gene: TRBV7-9
CDR3aa: CASSDSAGSYNSPLHF
CDR3nt: TGTGCCAGCAGCGATTCCGCGGGCTCCTATAATTCACCCCTCCACTTT

d_gene: TRBD2
j_gene: TRBJ2-3
abundance: many
v_gene: TRBV27
CDR3aa: CASSRLAGSTDTQYF
CDR3nt: TGTGCCAGCAGCCGCCTAGCGGGCAGCACAGATACGCAGTATTTT

d_gene: -
j_gene: TRBJ2-1
abundance: many
v_gene: TRBV7-6
CDR3aa: CASSLALFRGNEQFF
CDR3nt: TGTGCCAGCAGCTTAGCGCTATTTCGTGGGAATGAGCAGTTCTTC

d_gene: -
j_gene: TRBJ2-5
abundance: many
v_gene: TRBV7-8
CDR3aa: CASSSTGTALETQYF
CDR3nt: TGTGCCAGCAGCTCTACCGGGACGGCCCTAGAGACCCAGTACTTC

d_gene: -
j_gene: TRBJ1-1
abundance: many
v_gene: TRBV11-2
CDR3aa: CASRRTENTEAFF
CDR3nt: TGTGCCAGCAGGAGAACCGAGAACACTGAAGCTTTCTTT

d_gene: -
j_gene: TRBJ1-2
abundance: -
v_gene: TRBV19
CDR3aa: CASRPTAANYGYTF
CDR3nt: TGTGCCAGTAGACCGACAGCCGCTAACTATGGCTACACCTTC

d_gene: -
j_gene: TRBJ1-3
abundance: many
v_gene: TRBV18
CDR3aa: CASSPPPSGNTIYF
CDR3nt: TGTGCCAGCTCACCCCCCCCCTCTGGAAACACCATATATTTT

d_gene: TRBD2
j_gene: TRBJ2-3
abundance: many
v_gene: TRBV28
CDR3aa: CASSTGLSTDTQYF
CDR3nt: TGTGCCAGCAGTACGGGACTAAGCACAGATACGCAGTATTTT

d_gene: TRBD2
j_gene: TRBJ2-1
abundance: few
v_gene: TRBV5-4
CDR3aa: CASSQNGLSGGYNEQFF
CDR3nt: TGTGCCAGCAGCCAGAACGGACTTTCGGGAGGGTACAATGAGCAGTTCTTC

d_gene: TRBD1
j_gene: TRBJ1-5
abundance: many
v_gene: TRBV20-1
CDR3aa: CSAGTGLSNQPQHF
CDR3nt: TGCAGTGCTGGGACAGGACTTAGCAATCAGCCCCAGCATTTT

d_gene: -
j_gene: TRBJ1-1
abundance: many
v_gene: TRBV10-3
CDR3aa: CAISRDGRNTEAFF
CDR3nt: TGTGCCATCAGCAGGGACGGGCGGAACACTGAAGCTTTCTTT

d_gene: TRBD1
j_gene: TRBJ2-1
abundance: few
v_gene: TRBV7-3
CDR3aa: CASSLTAQGEKQFF
CDR3nt: TGTGCCAGCAGTCTAACTGCCCAGGGGGAGAAACAGTTCTTC

d_gene: -
j_gene: TRBJ2-3
abundance: few
v_gene: TRBV5-1
CDR3aa: CASSLTGYTDTQYF
CDR3nt: TGCGCCAGCAGCTTGACAGGGTACACAGATACGCAGTATTTT

d_gene: -
j_gene: TRBJ1-1
abundance: many
v_gene: TRBV7-9
CDR3aa: CASSLEGESAEAFF
CDR3nt: TGTGCCAGCAGCTTGGAGGGGGAAAGCGCTGAAGCTTTCTTT

d_gene: -
j_gene: TRBJ2-7
abundance: few
v_gene: TRBV24-1
CDR3aa: CATSDHPWIRDEQYF
CDR3nt: TGTGCCACCAGTGATCACCCTTGGATTCGCGACGAGCAGTACTTC

d_gene: TRBD1
j_gene: TRBJ1-1
abundance: many
v_gene: TRBV2
CDR3aa: CASSTGGWTEAFF
CDR3nt: TGTGCCAGCAGCACAGGGGGCTGGACTGAAGCTTTCTTT

d_gene: -
j_gene: TRBJ1-2
abundance: many
v_gene: TRBV7-3
CDR3aa: CASSLTGAWGYTF
CDR3nt: TGTGCCAGCAGCTTAACTGGGGCTTGGGGCTACACCTTC

d_gene: -
j_gene: TRBJ2-3
abundance: -
v_gene: TRBV29-1
CDR3aa: CSVEGRAGTDTQYF
CDR3nt: TGCAGCGTTGAGGGCAGGGCGGGGACAGATACGCAGTATTTT

d_gene: TRBD2
j_gene: TRBJ2-1
abundance: few
v_gene: TRBV29-1
CDR3aa: CSVEDVTSGRSNEQFF
CDR3nt: TGCAGCGTTGAAGATGTGACTAGCGGGAGGAGCAATGAGCAGTTCTTC

d_gene: -
j_gene: TRBJ1-2
abundance: -
v_gene: TRBV19
CDR3aa: CASSIRGAEYGYTF
CDR3nt: TGTGCCAGTAGTATCCGGGGGGCTGAGTATGGCTACACCTTC

d_gene: TRBD2
j_gene: TRBJ2-3
abundance: many
v_gene: TRBV20-1
CDR3aa: CSARDRRTRGDTQYF
CDR3nt: TGCAGTGCTAGAGATAGGCGGACTAGAGGAGATACGCAGTATTTT

d_gene: TRBD1
j_gene: TRBJ2-7
abundance: -
v_gene: TRBV29-1
CDR3aa: CSVLRDRTYEQYF
CDR3nt: TGCAGCGTCCTCCGGGACAGAACCTACGAGCAGTACTTC

d_gene: -
j_gene: TRBJ2-5
abundance: many
v_gene: TRBV6-6
CDR3aa: CASSYDRPTQYF
CDR3nt: TGTGCCAGCAGTTACGACCGGCCGACCCAGTACTTC

d_gene: -
j_gene: TRBJ1-4
abundance: many
v_gene: TRBV30
CDR3aa: CAWSRQATNEKLFF
CDR3nt: TGTGCCTGGAGCAGACAGGCAACTAATGAAAAACTGTTTTTT

d_gene: -
j_gene: TRBJ1-1
abundance: few
v_gene: TRBV27
CDR3aa: CASSSLPGRGREMAFF
CDR3nt: TGTGCCAGCAGTTCCCTCCCGGGAAGGGGAAGGGAGATGGCTTTCTTT

d_gene: -
j_gene: TRBJ1-2
abundance: -
v_gene: TRBV28
CDR3aa: CASSTHTQGHYDYTF
CDR3nt: TGTGCCAGCAGCACCCACACCCAGGGGCACTATGACTACACCTTC

d_gene: -
j_gene: TRBJ2-2
abundance: many
v_gene: TRBV27
CDR3aa: CASSFNRPTGELFF
CDR3nt: TGTGCCAGCAGTTTTAACAGGCCGACCGGGGAGCTGTTTTTT

d_gene: TRBD1
j_gene: TRBJ2-7
abundance: many
v_gene: TRBV5-4
CDR3aa: CASSPQTGSVYEQYF
CDR3nt: TGTGCCAGCAGCCCTCAGACAGGGTCGGTCTACGAGCAGTACTTC

d_gene: -
j_gene: TRBJ2-1
abundance: few
v_gene: TRBV30
CDR3aa: CAWSVPQAEQFF
CDR3nt: TGTGCCTGGAGTGTCCCCCAGGCAGAGCAGTTCTTC

d_gene: TRBD2
j_gene: TRBJ2-7
abundance: -
v_gene: TRBV28
CDR3aa: CASSLGLLTYEQYF
CDR3nt: TGTGCCAGCAGCTTGGGACTACTGACCTACGAGCAGTACTTC

d_gene: -
j_gene: TRBJ2-2
abundance: many
v_gene: TRBV29-1
CDR3aa: CSVDSSGTGVTGELFF
CDR3nt: TGCAGCGTTGACTCTAGCGGGACAGGGGTCACCGGGGAGCTGTTTTTT

d_gene: -
j_gene: TRBJ1-6
abundance: -
v_gene: TRBV5-1
CDR3aa: CASSLALGAASPLHF
CDR3nt: TGCGCCAGCAGCTTGGCCTTGGGGGCAGCTTCACCCCTCCACTTT

d_gene: TRBD1
j_gene: TRBJ2-7
abundance: many
v_gene: TRBV2
CDR3aa: CASSLTGGFYEQYF
CDR3nt: TGTGCCAGCAGCCTGACAGGGGGCTTCTACGAGCAGTACTTC

d_gene: -
j_gene: TRBJ2-3
abundance: -
v_gene: TRBV20-1
CDR3aa: CSAPHTDTQYF
CDR3nt: TGCAGTGCTCCCCATACGGATACGCAGTATTTT

d_gene: -
j_gene: TRBJ1-3
abundance: many
v_gene: TRBV18
CDR3aa: CASSPQGKAENTIYF
CDR3nt: TGTGCCAGCTCACCACAGGGGAAGGCTGAAAACACCATATATTTT

d_gene: -
j_gene: TRBJ1-1
abundance: many
v_gene: TRBV6-5
CDR3aa: CASSYNPRSTEAFF
CDR3nt: TGTGCCAGCAGTTATAACCCGAGGAGCACTGAAGCTTTCTTT

d_gene: TRBD1
j_gene: TRBJ2-5
abundance: few
v_gene: TRBV24-1
CDR3aa: CATSDSTGVETQYF
CDR3nt: TGTGCCACCAGTGATTCGACAGGGGTAGAGACCCAGTACTTC

d_gene: TRBD2
j_gene: TRBJ2-3
abundance: few
v_gene: TRBV27
CDR3aa: CASSFQGLAGGSGTDTQYF
CDR3nt: TGTGCCAGCAGTTTCCAGGGACTAGCGGGAGGGAGTGGGACAGATACGCAGTATTTT

d_gene: TRBD2
j_gene: TRBJ2-5
abundance: few
v_gene: TRBV25-1
CDR3aa: CASSEGGVGETQYF
CDR3nt: TGTGCCAGCAGTGAAGGGGGGGTAGGAGAGACCCAGTACTTC

d_gene: TRBD2
j_gene: TRBJ2-1
abundance: -
v_gene: TRBV3-1
CDR3aa: CASSALSGRTSYNEQFF
CDR3nt: TGTGCCAGCAGCGCCCTTAGCGGGAGGACGTCCTACAATGAGCAGTTCTTC

d_gene: -
j_gene: TRBJ1-2
abundance: -
v_gene: TRBV29-1
CDR3aa: CSAAGQPNYGYTF
CDR3nt: TGCAGCGCCGCAGGGCAGCCGAACTATGGCTACACCTTC

d_gene: -
j_gene: TRBJ2-1
abundance: few
v_gene: TRBV5-1
CDR3aa: CASSPQWTSYNEQFF
CDR3nt: TGCGCCAGCAGCCCCCAGTGGACCTCCTACAATGAGCAGTTCTTC

d_gene: TRBD1
j_gene: TRBJ2-7
abundance: few
v_gene: TRBV11-2
CDR3aa: CASSSRRDSAYEQYF
CDR3nt: TGTGCCAGCAGCTCTCGTCGGGACAGTGCCTACGAGCAGTACTTC

d_gene: TRBD2
j_gene: TRBJ2-7
abundance: many
v_gene: TRBV30
CDR3aa: CAWRRTAGAYEQYF
CDR3nt: TGTGCCTGGAGGCGTACGGCGGGGGCCTACGAGCAGTACTTC

d_gene: -
j_gene: TRBJ1-1
abundance: many
v_gene: TRBV30
CDR3aa: CAWGLSSTEAFF
CDR3nt: TGTGCCTGGGGTCTGAGTAGCACTGAAGCTTTCTTT